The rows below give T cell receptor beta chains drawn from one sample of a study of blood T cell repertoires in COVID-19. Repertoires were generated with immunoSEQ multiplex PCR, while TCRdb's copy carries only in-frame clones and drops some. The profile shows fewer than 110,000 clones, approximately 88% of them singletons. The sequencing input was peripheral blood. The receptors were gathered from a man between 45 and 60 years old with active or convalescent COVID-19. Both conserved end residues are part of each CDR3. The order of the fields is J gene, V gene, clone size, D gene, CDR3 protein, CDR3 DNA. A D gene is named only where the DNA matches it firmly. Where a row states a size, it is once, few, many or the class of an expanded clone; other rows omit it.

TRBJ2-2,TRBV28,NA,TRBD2,CASSFSGRADTGELFF,TGTGCCAGCAGTTTCAGCGGGAGGGCCGACACCGGGGAGCTGTTTTTT
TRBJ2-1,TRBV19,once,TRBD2,CASSSRTSGSYNEQFF,TGTGCCAGTAGTTCCAGGACTAGCGGGTCCTACAATGAGCAGTTCTTC
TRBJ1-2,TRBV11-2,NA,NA,CVSSRVPWGRVNYGYTF,TGTGTCAGCAGCCGGGTCCCTTGGGGGCGGGTGAACTATGGCTACACCTTC
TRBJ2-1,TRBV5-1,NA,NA,CASSLEWPNEQFF,TGCGCCAGCAGCTTGGAGTGGCCGAATGAGCAGTTCTTC
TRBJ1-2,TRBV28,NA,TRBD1,CASSLGPGQGKGYTF,TGTGCCAGCAGTTTAGGGCCGGGACAGGGTAAAGGCTACACCTTC
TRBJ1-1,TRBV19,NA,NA,CASTSMGGTEAFF,TGTGCCAGTACCTCAATGGGGGGAACTGAAGCTTTCTTT
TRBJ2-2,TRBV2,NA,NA,CASSQLGAGTGELFF,TGTGCCAGCAGCCAGCTGGGGGCGGGCACCGGGGAGCTGTTTTTT
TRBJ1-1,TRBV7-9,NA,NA,CASSRQFGDTEAFF,TGTGCCAGCAGTCGACAGTTTGGGGACACTGAAGCTTTCTTT
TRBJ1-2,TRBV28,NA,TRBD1,CAWSGTDGYGYTF,TGTGCCTGGTCCGGGACAGACGGCTATGGCTACACCTTC
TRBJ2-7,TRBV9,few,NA,CASSPRQYTYEQYF,TGTGCCAGCAGCCCCCGTCAGTATACCTACGAGCAGTACTTC
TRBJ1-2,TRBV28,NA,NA,CASSYRDGYTF,TGTGCCAGCAGTTACCGGGATGGCTACACCTTC
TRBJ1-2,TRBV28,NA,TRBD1,CASSSNNRGSGYTF,TGTGCCAGCAGTTCAAATAACAGGGGCTCTGGCTACACCTTC
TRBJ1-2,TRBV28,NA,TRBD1,CASSRDRAYGYTF,TGTGCCAGCAGCCGGGACAGGGCGTATGGCTACACCTTC
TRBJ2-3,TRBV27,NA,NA,CASSPHRGYTQYF,TGTGCCAGCAGCCCACACCGCGGATATACGCAGTATTTT
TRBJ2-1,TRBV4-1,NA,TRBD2,CASSQDRAGGYNEQFF,TGCGCCAGCAGCCAAGATCGAGCGGGAGGATACAATGAGCAGTTCTTC
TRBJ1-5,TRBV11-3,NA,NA,CASSLDWSVTCQPQHF,TGTGCCAGCAGCTTAGATTGGTCAGTCACGTGTCAGCCCCAGCATTTT
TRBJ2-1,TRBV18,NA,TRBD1,CASSGTTGGSEQFF,TGTGCCAGCTCGGGAACGACAGGGGGCAGTGAGCAGTTCTTC
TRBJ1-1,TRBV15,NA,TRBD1,CATRGQVGTEAFF,TGTGCCACCAGGGGACAGGTAGGGACTGAAGCTTTCTTT
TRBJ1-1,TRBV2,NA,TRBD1,CASGQASFNTEAFF,TGTGCCAGCGGACAGGCATCCTTTAACACTGAAGCTTTCTTT
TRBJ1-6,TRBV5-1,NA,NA,CASSLGGNNSPLHF,TGCGCCAGCAGCTTAGGAGGGAATAATTCACCCCTCCACTTT
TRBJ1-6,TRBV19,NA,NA,CASSIPRGAYTYNSPLHF,TGTGCCAGTAGTATCCCCCGGGGGGCCTACACCTATAATTCACCCCTCCACTTT
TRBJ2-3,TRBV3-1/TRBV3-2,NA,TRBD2,CASSQDWLAGSTDTQYF,TGTGCCAGCAGCCAAGATTGGCTAGCGGGTAGCACAGATACGCAGTATTTT
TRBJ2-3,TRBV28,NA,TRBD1,CASSFATGITDTQYF,TGTGCCAGCAGTTTCGCGACAGGGATTACAGATACGCAGTATTTT
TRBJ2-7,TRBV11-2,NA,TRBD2,CASSFISSGVDEQYF,TGTGCCAGCAGCTTCATCTCTAGCGGGGTTGACGAGCAGTACTTC
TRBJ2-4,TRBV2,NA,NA,CASIAGSKNIQYF,TGTGCCAGCATCGCAGGGTCTAAAAACATTCAGTACTTC
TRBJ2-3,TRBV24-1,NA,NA,CATSDSGFLGHRTDTQYF,TGTGCCACCAGTGATTCGGGCTTTCTGGGACACCGCACAGATACGCAGTATTTT
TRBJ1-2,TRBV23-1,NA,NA,CASSHQRGRNGYTF,TGCGCCAGCAGTCACCAAAGGGGCAGAAATGGCTACACCTTC
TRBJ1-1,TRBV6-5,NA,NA,CASSYQGWGGNTEAFF,TGTGCCAGCAGTTACCAGGGCTGGGGGGGGAACACTGAAGCTTTCTTT
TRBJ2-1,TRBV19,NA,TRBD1,CASTRQGWVNEQFF,TGTGCCAGTACCCGACAGGGATGGGTCAATGAGCAGTTCTTC
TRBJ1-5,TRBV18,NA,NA,CASSPGGGQPQHF,TGTGCCAGCTCACCCGGGGGTGGACAGCCCCAGCATTTT
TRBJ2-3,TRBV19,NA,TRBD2,CASSIGGGRTTDTQYF,TGTGCCAGTAGTATCGGAGGCGGGAGGACGACAGATACGCAGTATTTT
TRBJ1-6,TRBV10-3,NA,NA,CAIRESTDNSPLHF,TGTGCCATCAGGGAATCGACAGATAATTCACCCCTCCACTTT
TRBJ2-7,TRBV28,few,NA,CASSPHGGGVGEQYF,TGTGCCAGCAGTCCCCACGGGGGTGGAGTAGGCGAGCAGTACTTC
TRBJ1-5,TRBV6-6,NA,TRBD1,CASSQDRGLSNQPQHF,TGTGCCAGCAGTCAGGACAGGGGGCTAAGCAATCAGCCCCAGCATTTT
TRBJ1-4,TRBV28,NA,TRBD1,CATLTGNEKLFF,TGTGCCACCCTGACAGGGAATGAAAAACTGTTTTTT
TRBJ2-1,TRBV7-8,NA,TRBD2,CASSSMGLAGVEQFF,TGTGCCAGCAGCTCCATGGGACTAGCGGGAGTTGAGCAGTTCTTC
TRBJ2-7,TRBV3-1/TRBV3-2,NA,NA,CASSSSYGGAGGYEQYF,TGTGCCAGCAGCTCCTCGTATGGGGGGGCTGGAGGATACGAGCAGTACTTC
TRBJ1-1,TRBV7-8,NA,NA,CASSSVARGAEAFF,TGTGCCAGCAGCTCCGTAGCCCGGGGGGCTGAAGCTTTCTTT
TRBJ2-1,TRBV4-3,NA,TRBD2,CASSQEFIASGRIGSYNEQFF,TGCGCCAGCAGCCAAGAATTCATCGCTAGCGGGAGGATAGGGTCCTACAATGAGCAGTTCTTC
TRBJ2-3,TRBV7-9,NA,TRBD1,CASSSLQGTTDTQYF,TGTGCCAGCAGCTCCTTACAGGGGACCACAGATACGCAGTATTTT
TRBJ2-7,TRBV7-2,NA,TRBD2,CASSLSGRADRSYEQYF,TGTGCCAGCAGCCTTAGCGGGAGGGCCGACAGAAGCTACGAGCAGTACTTC
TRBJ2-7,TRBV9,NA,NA,CASSVGLDTYEQYF,TGTGCCAGCAGCGTAGGCCTGGACACCTACGAGCAGTACTTC
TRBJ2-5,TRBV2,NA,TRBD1,CGTGGEETQYF,TGTGGGACAGGTGGGGAAGAGACCCAGTACTTC
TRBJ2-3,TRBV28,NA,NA,CASSVEAGDPSTDTQYF,TGTGCCAGCAGTGTTGAGGCGGGTGACCCAAGCACAGATACGCAGTATTTT
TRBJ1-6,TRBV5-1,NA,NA,CASSLSGVVGDSPLHF,TGCGCCAGCAGCTTGTCGGGGGTCGTCGGTGATTCACCCCTCCACTTT
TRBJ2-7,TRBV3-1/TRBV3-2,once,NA,CASSHLTDYEQYF,TGTGCCAGCAGCCACCTGACAGACTACGAGCAGTACTTC